Following are 9 T cell receptor beta chains from one sample sequenced in a study of graft-versus-host responses after intestinal transplantation. Profiling relied on immunoSEQ multiplex PCR, and the TCRdb table lists in-frame clones only, not all of them. The data contain 77,000 or so clones, around 92% of them singletons. The sample consisted of PBMCs, taken 98 days after intestinal transplantation. These receptors were collected from a human patient who received an intestinal transplant, so some T cells may come from the graft donor.

The chain is built from TRBV4-1 and TRBJ1-2, with TRBD1 matching 7 bases. Per germline, CDR1 MGHRA and CDR2 YSYEKL. The CDR3 has 16 amino acids. V trimming: 4 bases; J trimming: 7 bases; junction bases outside the gene matches: 15. The CDR3 is CASSLSRQGGLGGYTF. The CDR3 nucleotides read TGCGCCAGCAGCCTCTCGAGACAGGGTGGACTTGGTGGCTACACCTTC.

This clone appeared a single time. The V gene is TRBV9, the J gene TRBJ2-1, with TRBD1 identical over 9 bases. The CDR3 has 16 amino acids. In germline, CDR1 is SGDLS, CDR2 YYNGEE. Unmatched junction bases numbered 6, after V lost 0 bases and J lost 5 bases. The CDR3 spells CASSVGLRDRDNEQFF. The CDR3 nucleotides read TGTGCCAGCAGCGTAGGGCTCCGGGACAGGGACAATGAGCAGTTCTTC.

This clone was recorded once. The CDR3 nucleotides are TGCGCCAGCAGCCCTCGGGGTGGCTCAGATACGCAGTATTTT. Its translation is CASSPRGGSDTQYF. The rearrangement links TRBV4-1 to TRBJ2-3; tentatively, D is TRBD2 (5 bases). The CDR3 is 14 residues long. The germline V gene has CDR1 MGHRA and CDR2 YSYEKL. Trimming shortened V by 4 bases and J by 4 bases, and 12 bases separated the two germline ends.

The V and J genes are TRBV5-1 and TRBJ2-7; D gene unclear. This CDR3 is 16 amino acids long. V lost 4 bases to trimming and J lost 5 bases, with 22 bases between them. CDR1 is SGHRS and CDR2 is YFSETQ in the germline V gene. The CDR3 region is CASSPTPHVRPNEQYF. For the CDR3, the DNA is TGCGCCAGCAGCCCTACCCCCCACGTCCGGCCCAACGAGCAGTACTTC.

The gene calls are TRBV4-2 and TRBJ2-7; weak D call: TRBD1 (5 bases). CDR1 is LGHNA and CDR2 is YNFKEQ in the germline V gene. V gave up 4 bases and J gave up 3 bases, with 13 bases separating them. The CDR3 runs to 14 residues. CDR3 loop: CASSPRDSDYEQYF. DNA for the CDR3: TGTGCCAGCAGCCCCCGCGACAGCGACTACGAGCAGTACTTC.

The rearrangement links TRBV11-1 to TRBJ2-7; 7 bases match TRBD2. The CDR3 runs to 16 residues. The germline V gene encodes CDR1 SGHAT and CDR2 FQDESV (reference sequence). The V and J ends lost 5 bases and 1 base, in that order; junction bases with no gene match: 11. The CDR3 reads CASSLTSRRGSYEQYF. The CDR3 region has the DNA TGTGCCAGCAGCCTGACTAGCCGGAGAGGGTCCTACGAGCAGTACTTC.

This clone was observed a single time. This chain connects TRBV5-4 to TRBJ1-5, with D possibly being TRBD1 (6 bases). There are 18 residues in the CDR3. CDR1 and CDR2 from the germline V gene are SGHNT and YYREEE (reference sequence). V was trimmed by 2 bases and J by 0 bases, leaving 18 bases between them. Here the CDR3 DNA reads TGTGCCAGCAGCTTAGGGCTCTGGGACAAGCATAGCAATCAGCCCCAGCATTTT. It is translated as CASSLGLWDKHSNQPQHF.

Details on this clone: The junction and the germline gene differ at one end; a read error may be behind it. The rearrangement uses TRBV7-7 and TRBJ2-7; D might be TRBD1 or TRBD2, each matching 5 bases. Germline V gene data show CDR1 as SSHAT and CDR2 as FNYEAQ (reference sequence). The CDR3 is 13 residues long. The CDR3 nucleotides are TGTGCTAGCAGCTTGGGGGTATCCTACGAGCAGTACTTC. Encoded protein: CASSLGVSYEQYF.

CDR3 in amino acids: CASSPPTGTFSTGELFF. The CDR3 region has the DNA TGTGCCAGCAGCCCGCCGACCGGGACATTCTCCACCGGGGAGCTGTTTTTT. The V gene is TRBV9, the J gene TRBJ2-2; possibly TRBD1 for D (6 bases). V lost 4 bases, J lost 4 bases, and 20 bases lay in between. The CDR3 spans 17 residues. Germline CDR1 SGDLS, CDR2 YYNGEE.